This paragraph reports one T cell receptor (beta chain). The antigen remains unidentified. The CDR3 has 12 residues. In germline, CDR1 is LGHDT, CDR2 YNNKEL (reference sequence). These data are taken from a study of monozygotic twins with inflammatory bowel disease. Regarding the study as a whole: Healthy twins shared more clonotypes with others than IBD patients, most markedly active ones.

TCRdb reprocessed the 5' RACE reads, keeping one entry per CDR3 protein, no DNA. The ten most abundant clones cover around 1.5% of a sample with about 210,000 distinct CDR3 sequences. This chain joins TRBV3-1 and TRBJ1-1. This clonotype originated in a human donor with ulcerative colitis or Crohn's disease, or a healthy co-twin of an affected twin (not recorded which). The sequencing input was blood. This CDR3 reads CASRSLQTEAFF.